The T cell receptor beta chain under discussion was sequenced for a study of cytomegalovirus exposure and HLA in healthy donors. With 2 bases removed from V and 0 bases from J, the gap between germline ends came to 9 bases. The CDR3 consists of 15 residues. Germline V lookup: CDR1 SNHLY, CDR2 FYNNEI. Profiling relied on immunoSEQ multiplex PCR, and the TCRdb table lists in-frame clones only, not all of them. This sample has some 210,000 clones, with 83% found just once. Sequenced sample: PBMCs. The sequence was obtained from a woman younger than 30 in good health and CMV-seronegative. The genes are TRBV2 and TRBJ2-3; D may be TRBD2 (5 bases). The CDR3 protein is CASSETLASTDTQYF. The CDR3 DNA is TGTGCCAGCAGTGAAACGCTAGCTAGCACAGATACGCAGTATTTT.